The clone carrying this T cell receptor (beta chain) is classed as medium-sized. TCRdb re-called the 5' RACE reads with MiXCR, one entry per CDR3 protein. Of some 10,000 distinct CDR3 sequences listed, roughly a sixth were seen once; the top ten hold approximately 4.2%. Tregs were sorted as CD4+CD25+CD127-/low cells. Germline CDR1 and CDR2: MNHEY and SVGAGI. The CDR3 length is 13 residues. V shed 6 bases and J 8 bases; nucleotides not matched to a gene: 6. V is TRBV6-5 and J is TRBJ1-4, with 7 bases matching TRBD1. Sequencing used Tregs sorted from a lymph node. The sequence came from a female donor with breast cancer. The DNA of the CDR3 is TGTGCCAGCAGCGCCGACAGGGAAGAAAAACTGTTTTTT. Translated, it gives CASSADREEKLFF.